The 26 T cell receptor beta chains in this list originate from one sample, sequenced in a study of T-cell reconstitution after alpha-beta-depleted transplantation in children. Unique molecular identifiers were incorporated into the prepared TCRbeta library. From the PCR reads, TCRdb called clonotypes with MiXCR, one entry per CDR3 protein. Among over 400,000 distinct CDR3 sequences, around 13% were seen once, and the ten largest hold about 5%. Sequences were derived from PBMCs from the stem cell graft donor, sampled from the stem cell graft. Every receptor here comes from a human donor who donated a stem cell graft to a child with combined immunodeficiency.

V gene TRBV7-9 combines with J gene TRBJ2-7, with TRBD1 matching over 9 bases. Trimming at V came to 6 bases and at J to 3 bases, leaving 9 bases not matched to a gene. This CDR3 has 15 amino acids. CDR1 SEHNR and CDR2 FQNEAQ come from the germline V gene (reference sequence). This CDR3 reads CASRSNRDRVYEQYF. In DNA form, the CDR3 reads TGTGCCAGCAGGTCCAACCGGGACAGGGTCTACGAGCAGTACTTC.

The chain carries TRBV12-3 or TRBV12-4 and TRBJ2-3, with 12 bases identical to TRBD2. CDR3 length: 12 residues. The V segment lost 6 bases and the J segment 11 bases; nucleotides outside the gene matches: 3. The CDR3 sequence: CASRSTSGGQYF. The CDR3 DNA follows: TGTGCCAGCAGGTCGACTAGCGGGGGGCAGTATTTT.

On this clonotype: A much larger clone differs from this one at a single base, so this may be a read error. The chain links TRBV12-3 or TRBV12-4 to TRBJ1-5; TRBD1 aligns across 7 bases. This CDR3 spans 16 amino acids. The CDR3 spells CDSSHHRGDYNQPQHF. The CDR3 coding sequence is TGTGACAGCAGTCATCACAGGGGCGATTACAATCAGCCCCAGCATTTT.

In this sample, this clonotype turned up a few times. The V and J genes are TRBV19 and TRBJ2-1, with 8 bases that match TRBD2. The germline gives CDR1 LNHDA, CDR2 SQIVND (reference sequence). With V trimmed by 2 bases and J by 13 bases, 7 bases remained unmatched. The length of the CDR3 is 13 residues. CDR3 region: CASSIRSGLAQFF. Here the CDR3 DNA reads TGTGCCAGTAGTATACGGTCCGGACTAGCCCAGTTCTTC.

This clonotype was seen more than once but under ten times. J is TRBJ2-2 and V is TRBV12-3 or TRBV12-4; D is uncertain. This CDR3 comprises 14 residues. V was cut by 7 bases and J by 1 base, with 10 bases left in between. CDR3 in DNA: TGTGCCAGCACCCCCCAAGGGAACACCGGGGAGCTGTTTTTT. Protein product: CASTPQGNTGELFF.

This clonotype was recorded a few times. The rearrangement uses TRBV2 and TRBJ2-1; TRBD2 matches 7 bases. The junction had 8 bases not matched to a gene; V was cut back by 0 bases and J by 6 bases. The CDR3 consists of 16 residues. Per the germline V gene, CDR1 is SNHLY and CDR2 is FYNNEI. The CDR3 DNA sequence: TGTGCCAGCAGTGAAGCGACTAGCTGGGACCCCAATGAGCAGTTCTTC. This translates into CASSEATSWDPNEQFF.

V usage is TRBV7-2 and J usage is TRBJ2-5; TRBD1 matches 8 bases. This CDR3 is 15 amino acids long. Germline V gene lookup returns CDR1 SGHTA and CDR2 FQGNSA. V dropped 3 bases and J dropped 0; count of bases not matched to a gene: 3. CDR3 nucleotides: TGTGCCAGCAGCTTCGACAGGGGAAACCAAGAGACCCAGTACTTC. Its protein product is CASSFDRGNQETQYF.

The chain joins TRBV6-1 to TRBJ1-6; the D gene is possibly TRBD1 (6 bases). V was shortened by 2 bases and J by 6 bases, with 11 bases between the two germline ends. In germline, CDR1 is MNHNS, CDR2 SASEGT. The CDR3 is 15 residues long. This chain's CDR3 is CASSETQGSNSPLHF. The CDR3, as DNA: TGTGCCAGCAGTGAAACCCAGGGGAGTAATTCACCCCTCCACTTT.

This clonotype was observed a single time. This rearrangement joins TRBV27 to TRBJ2-3; weak D call: TRBD1 (6 bases). Trimming stripped 8 bases from V and 3 bases from J, with 12 bases between. The CDR3 runs to 13 residues. From germline, CDR1 is MNHEY and CDR2 SMNVEV (reference sequence). CDR3 sequence reads: CASGSQGTDTQYF. CDR3 sequence (DNA): TGTGCCAGCGGCTCTCAGGGGACAGATACGCAGTATTTT.

The table lists this clonotype with many counts. The CDR3 nucleotides read TGTGCCAGCAGTTTTGACGGTGGGACCCAGTACTTC. It yields the protein CASSFDGGTQYF. The chain uses TRBV12-3 or TRBV12-4 and TRBJ2-5, with D unresolved. The CDR3 covers 12 residues. V was clipped by 3 bases and J by 7 bases, with 9 bases between them.

This chain connects TRBV12-3 or TRBV12-4 to TRBJ2-1; 8 bases are shared with TRBD1. Germline trimming cut 10 bases from V and 6 bases from J; bases unmatched to any gene: 20. CDR3 size: 17 residues. CDR3 nucleotide sequence: TGTGCCATCTCCCTTGGCGACAGGGGAGTGGGTTTCAATGAGCAGTTCTTC. It specifies CAISLGDRGVGFNEQFF.

This clonotype has more than one count but fewer than ten. This sequence joins TRBV27 and TRBJ2-7, with 7 bases fitting TRBD2. The length of the CDR3 is 15 residues. Trimming at V came to 5 bases and at J to 2 bases, leaving 9 bases not matched to a gene. Germline V gives CDR1 MNHEY, CDR2 SMNVEV (reference sequence). Here the CDR3 reads CASSLLGLDTYEQYF. The DNA for the CDR3 is TGTGCCAGCAGTCTCCTCGGACTAGACACCTACGAGCAGTACTTC.

This clonotype was observed at least ten times. The chain recombines TRBV20-1 with TRBJ2-1; 7 nucleotides line up with TRBD2. V lost 1 base and J lost 4; bases outside the gene matches: 7. The CDR3 sequence is 15 residues long. The germline gives CDR1 DFQATT, CDR2 SNEGSKA (reference sequence). The CDR3 DNA is TGCAGTGCTAGAGTTTCGGGACTACTATACAATGAGCAGTTCTTC. It yields the protein CSARVSGLLYNEQFF.

The gene calls are TRBV4-3 and TRBJ1-2, with D perhaps TRBD1 (6 bases). This CDR3 has 15 residues. CDR1 is LGHNA, CDR2 YSLEER, per germline. V lost 0 bases and J lost 4, with 12 bases in between. The CDR3 protein is CASSQDLRTVYGYTF. CDR3 nucleotide sequence: TGCGCCAGCAGCCAAGATCTAAGGACAGTCTATGGCTACACCTTC.

This clonotype has only a few counts. V is TRBV12-3 or TRBV12-4 and J is TRBJ1-4, with a possible D match to TRBD1 (5 bases). Trimming pared 5 bases from V and 4 bases from J, leaving 8 bases between. The CDR3 runs 13 residues. This chain's CDR3 is CASSDSINEKLFF. CDR3 in DNA: TGTGCCAGCAGTGACAGTATTAATGAAAAACTGTTTTTT.

There are a few counts of this clonotype. The chain uses TRBV30 and TRBJ2-6; no definite D call. The CDR3 length is 14 residues. The ends were cut back, 6 bases at V and 1 base at J, with 10 bases in the middle. CDR1 GTSNPN and CDR2 SVGIG come from the germline V gene (reference sequence). The CDR3 DNA reads as TGTGCCTGTCAACCTGATTCTGGGGCCAACGTCCTGACTTTC. Residues: CACQPDSGANVLTF.

The chain combines TRBV7-8 with TRBJ2-3; maybe TRBD2 (6 bases). CDR1 is SGHVS, CDR2 FQNEAQ, per germline. Trimming cost V 2 bases and J 2 bases, with 17 bases left between them. This CDR3 region has 17 residues. CDR3 protein: CASSLHAAGTYTDTQYF. The CDR3 DNA reads TGTGCCAGCAGCTTACACGCGGCGGGGACCTACACAGATACGCAGTATTTT.

In its sample, this clonotype was seen many times. The chain uses TRBV20-1 and TRBJ2-7; 7 bases line up with TRBD2. This CDR3 comprises 15 residues. Germline-derived CDR1 and CDR2 are DFQATT and SNEGSKA (reference sequence). V trimming: 0 bases; J trimming: 2 bases; junction bases outside the gene matches: 7. The CDR3 coding sequence is TGCAGTGCTAGAGAGGAGGGAGGGGAGCCCTACGAGCAGTACTTC. The encoded protein is CSAREEGGEPYEQYF.

The chain has TRBV20-1 and TRBJ2-7; the D gene is possibly TRBD2 (6 bases). The CDR3 spans 13 residues. CDR1 and CDR2 (germline): DFQATT, SNEGSKA (reference sequence). Trimming removed 6 bases at V and 6 bases at J, with 18 bases between. The CDR3 loop is CSASGGGIGEQYF. For the CDR3, the DNA is TGCAGTGCGAGTGGCGGCGGGATTGGCGAGCAGTACTTC.

The sample holds many counts of this clonotype. The chain is built from TRBV10-3 and TRBJ2-3; 7 bases fit TRBD2. The germline gives CDR1 ENHRY, CDR2 SYGVKD. The CDR3 is 15 amino acids. V lost 2 bases and J lost 0; bases outside the gene matches: 2. CDR3 protein: CAISELAASTDTQYF. In DNA, the CDR3 is TGTGCCATCAGTGAGCTAGCGGCGAGCACAGATACGCAGTATTTT.

This chain joins TRBV15 and TRBJ2-7, with 8 bases identical to TRBD1. With 5 bases clipped from V and 1 base from J, the junction kept 7 bases outside the gene matches. The CDR3 runs 15 residues. The germline gives CDR1 LNHNV, CDR2 YYDKDF (reference sequence). The CDR3, as DNA: TGTGCCACCAGCTCTGACAGGGGATGGTCCTACGAGCAGTACTTC. This gives the protein CATSSDRGWSYEQYF.

As concerns this clonotype: At one of its ends the junction is not consistent with the germline gene, which may arise from a read error. The chain links TRBV12-3 or TRBV12-4 to TRBJ2-7; maybe TRBD2 (6 bases). The CDR3 consists of 14 residues. The CDR3 is CASSLAAHSYEQYF. DNA of the CDR3: TGTGCCAGCAGCTTAGCGGCCCACTCCTACGAGCAGTACTTC.

The gene calls are TRBV6-2 or TRBV6-3 and TRBJ2-6; unclear D gene. This CDR3 has 16 residues. CDR1 is MNHEY and CDR2 is SVGEGT in the germline V gene. Trimming pared 3 bases from V and 0 bases from J, leaving 9 bases between. The CDR3 is CASSYGFVSGANVLTF. CDR3 nucleotides: TGTGCCAGCAGTTATGGTTTTGTCTCTGGGGCCAACGTCCTGACTTTC.

This clonotype was recorded a few times. The chain couples TRBV6-1 to TRBJ1-4; 7 bases are shared with TRBD1. Germline CDR1 and CDR2: MNHNS and SASEGT. Trimming at V came to 6 bases and at J to 8 bases, leaving 12 bases not matched to a gene. The CDR3 runs 15 residues. CDR3: CASSARTGRGEKLFF. The CDR3, as DNA: TGTGCCAGCAGCGCCAGGACAGGTAGAGGCGAAAAACTGTTTTTT.

This clonotype was observed at least ten times. The chain employs TRBV5-1 and TRBJ2-3, with D unclear. This CDR3 region has 15 residues. Germline V CDR1 and CDR2: SGHRS, YFSETQ. The V end lost 0 bases, the J end lost 9 bases, and 17 bases lay between the germline ends. The CDR3 here is CASSLASPPVETQYF. The CDR3 bases are TGCGCCAGCAGCTTGGCCTCCCCCCCCGTTGAAACGCAGTATTTT.

This clonotype was counted between two and nine times. The rearrangement uses TRBV7-8 and TRBJ1-4, with D uncertain. The CDR3 runs to 14 residues. The germline V and J ends were trimmed by 6 bases and 5 bases, with 13 bases remaining between them. CDR1 and CDR2 (germline): SGHVS, FQNEAQ. Here the CDR3 reads CASSREPGNEKLFF. In DNA form, the CDR3 reads TGTGCCAGCAGTCGGGAGCCGGGGAATGAAAAACTGTTTTTT.